Each of the 15 T cell receptor beta chains below was sequenced from the same sample in a study of shared clonotypes between healthy human individuals. TCRdb's table, derived via immunoSEQ multiplex PCR, lists solely in-frame clones and lacks some. Here the sample spans some 1.5 million clones, around 97% being singletons. Material for sequencing was naive CD4+ T cells sorted from blood. Subset indicated: CD45RA+ positively selected. These receptors originate from a man aged 25-45 years in good health.

The CDR3 sequence: CASSTGTLGSEQFF. The CDR3 coding sequence is TGCGCCAGCAGCACCGGGACATTAGGCAGTGAGCAGTTCTTC. The chain links TRBV5-1 to TRBJ2-1, with D maybe TRBD1 (6 bases). CDR1 SGHRS and CDR2 YFSETQ come from the germline V gene. The CDR3 runs 14 residues. The ends were cut back, 4 bases at V and 9 bases at J, with 17 bases in the middle.

The chain is built from TRBV28 and TRBJ2-6, with a possible D match to TRBD1 (5 bases). CDR1 is MDHEN and CDR2 is SYDVKM in the germline V gene. The V and J ends lost 2 bases and 0 bases respectively, with 8 bases between them. There are 16 residues in the CDR3. The CDR3 loop reads CASSLHTGSGANVLTF. The CDR3 coding sequence is TGTGCCAGCAGTTTACACACAGGCTCTGGGGCCAACGTCCTGACTTTC.

V usage is TRBV23-1 and J usage is TRBJ1-5, with 7 bases lining up with TRBD1. TRBV23-1 is marked as an open reading frame, function uncertain. The length of the CDR3 is 17 residues. With 6 bases clipped from V and 1 base from J, the junction kept 12 bases outside the gene matches. The CDR3 region has the DNA TGCGCCAGCAGGAAAATCGTTCCCAGGGGGAGCAATCAGCCCCAGCATTTT. It translates to CASRKIVPRGSNQPQHF.

The V gene is TRBV19, the J gene TRBJ2-2; 9 nucleotides agree with TRBD2. The CDR3 length is 16 residues. V lost 4 bases and J lost 6; bases outside the gene matches: 9. Germline assignment: CDR1 LNHDA and CDR2 SQIVND (reference sequence). The CDR3 region is CASSNSGRIVSGELFF. CDR3 coding DNA: TGTGCCAGTAGTAATAGCGGGAGAATAGTTTCCGGGGAGCTGTTTTTT.

V usage is TRBV6-6 and J usage is TRBJ1-4; D unresolved. Per germline, CDR1 MNHNY and CDR2 SVGAGI (reference sequence). Deletions cut 8 bases from V and 4 bases from J, with 11 bases between. The CDR3 length is 13 residues. The CDR3 DNA follows: TGTGCCAGCCGCCCGCGGAGTAATGAAAAACTGTTTTTT. Its protein product is CASRPRSNEKLFF.

The V call is TRBV27, the J call TRBJ2-5, with 12 bases matching TRBD2. The J segment lost 5 bases and the V segment lost 2 bases, leaving 6 bases of the junction unmatched. CDR1 is MNHEY, CDR2 SMNVEV, per germline (reference sequence). This CDR3 contains 16 residues. CDR3 DNA sequence: TGTGCCAGCAGTTTAAAACTAGCGGGAGGATGGGAGACCCAGTACTTC. The encoded protein is CASSLKLAGGWETQYF.

The chain couples TRBV5-1 to TRBJ2-2, with D maybe TRBD1 (7 bases). This CDR3 is 15 amino acids long. V was trimmed by 4 bases and J by 2 bases, leaving 12 bases between them. Germline values: CDR1 SGHRS, CDR2 YFSETQ. In nucleotides, the CDR3 is TGCGCCAGCAGCGCACAGGGGACTAACACCGGGGAGCTGTTTTTT. Translated: CASSAQGTNTGELFF.

Only one count was recorded for this clone. The V and J genes are TRBV4-1 and TRBJ2-3; D remains ambiguous. The CDR3 runs 15 residues. Looked up from germline, CDR1 is MGHRA and CDR2 is YSYEKL. V lost 4 bases, J lost 6 bases, and 17 bases lay in between. CDR3 in DNA: TGCGCCAGCAGCCCGCTATATGTCCAGTTTGATACGCAGTATTTT. Translating gives CASSPLYVQFDTQYF.

This clone was counted only a few times. The gene calls are TRBV20-1 and TRBJ1-1; TRBD1 aligns across 9 bases. CDR1 and CDR2 from the germline V gene are DFQATT and SNEGSKA (reference sequence). The CDR3 is 10 amino acids. V dropped 6 bases and J dropped 14; count of bases not matched to a gene: 7. The DNA of the CDR3 is TGCAGTGCGCGACAGGGGGGAAGCTTCTTT. Its protein product is CSARQGGSFF.

As to this clone: The same CDR3 arises from other DNA sequences in this sample as well. The CDR3 is CASSVGLSQETQYF. For the CDR3, the DNA is TGTGCCAGCAGCGTTGGACTATCCCAAGAGACCCAGTACTTC. The J gene is TRBJ2-5, the V gene TRBV9, with D possibly matching TRBD2 (6 bases). The V gene lost 2 bases and the J gene lost 1 base, with 9 bases spanning the gap. This CDR3 contains 14 residues. CDR1 is SGDLS, CDR2 YYNGEE, per germline.

The chain employs TRBV19 and TRBJ2-2, with D tentatively TRBD2 (6 bases). The CDR3 totals 16 residues. Germline V gene lookup returns CDR1 LNHDA and CDR2 SQIVND (reference sequence). V was shortened by 5 bases and J by 5 bases, with 18 bases between the two germline ends. Here the CDR3 DNA reads TGTGCCAGTAGTTTAAGCCCGCGACTAGGGACCGGGGAGCTGTTTTTT. This gives the protein CASSLSPRLGTGELFF.

The chain joins TRBV6-5 to TRBJ2-3; TRBD1 matches at 7 bases. J gave up 7 bases and V 5 bases, and 6 bases lay outside the gene matches. The CDR3 consists of 13 residues. From germline, CDR1 is MNHEY and CDR2 SVGAGI. The CDR3 sequence is CASSATGTNTQYF. The CDR3, as DNA: TGTGCCAGCAGTGCGACAGGGACCAATACGCAGTATTTT.

The V call is TRBV4-1, the J call TRBJ2-7; D remains unclear. The V gene lost 3 bases and the J gene lost 5 bases, with 5 bases spanning the gap. The CDR3 is 11 amino acids. CDR1 is MGHRA, CDR2 YSYEKL, per germline. As DNA, the CDR3 is TGCGCCAGCAGCCACCTTAACGAGCAGTACTTC. Amino acids: CASSHLNEQYF.

This chain joins TRBV5-5 and TRBJ2-1, with TRBD2 matching 8 bases. The germline gives CDR1 SGHKS, CDR2 YYEKEE (reference sequence). The length of the CDR3 is 16 residues. The junction had 5 bases not matched to a gene; V was cut back by 3 bases and J by 0 bases. The DNA for the CDR3 is TGTGCCAGCAGCTCCAAGAGCGGGAGCTCCTACAATGAGCAGTTCTTC. It codes for CASSSKSGSSYNEQFF.

Of note for this clone: Within the sample, other DNA sequences also encode this same CDR3. CDR3 amino acids: CASSEGETQYF. The CDR3, as DNA: TGTGCCAGCAGTGAAGGAGAGACCCAGTACTTC. The chain is built from TRBV2 and TRBJ2-5; D uncertain. The CDR3 contains 11 residues. CDR1 is SNHLY and CDR2 is FYNNEI in the germline V gene. V dropped 1 base and J dropped 4 bases, with 1 base sitting between them.